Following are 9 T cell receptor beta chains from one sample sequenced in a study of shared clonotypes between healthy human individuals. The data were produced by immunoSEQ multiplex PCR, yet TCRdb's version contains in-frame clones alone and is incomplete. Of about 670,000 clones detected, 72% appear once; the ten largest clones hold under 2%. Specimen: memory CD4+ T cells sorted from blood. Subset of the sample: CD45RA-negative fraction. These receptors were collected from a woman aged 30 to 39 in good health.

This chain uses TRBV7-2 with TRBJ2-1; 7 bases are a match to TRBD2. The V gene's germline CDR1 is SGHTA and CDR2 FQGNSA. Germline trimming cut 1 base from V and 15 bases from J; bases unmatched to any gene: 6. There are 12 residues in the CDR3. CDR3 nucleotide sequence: TGTGCCAGCAGCTTAGAGCGGACTAGGATGTTCTTC. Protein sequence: CASSLERTRMFF.

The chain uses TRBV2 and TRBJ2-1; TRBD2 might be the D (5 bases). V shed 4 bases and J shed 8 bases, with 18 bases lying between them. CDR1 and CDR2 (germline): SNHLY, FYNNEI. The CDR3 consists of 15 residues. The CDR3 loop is CASSGRQRARDEQFF. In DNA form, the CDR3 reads TGTGCCAGCAGTGGTAGGCAGAGGGCAAGAGATGAGCAGTTCTTC.

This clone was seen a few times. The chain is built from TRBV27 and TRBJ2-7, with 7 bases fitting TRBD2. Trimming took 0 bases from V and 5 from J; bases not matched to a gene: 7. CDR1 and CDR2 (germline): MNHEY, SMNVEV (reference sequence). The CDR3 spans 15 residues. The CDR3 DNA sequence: TGTGCCAGCAGTTTATCGGTAGCGGGCACTAACGAGCAGTACTTC. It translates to CASSLSVAGTNEQYF.

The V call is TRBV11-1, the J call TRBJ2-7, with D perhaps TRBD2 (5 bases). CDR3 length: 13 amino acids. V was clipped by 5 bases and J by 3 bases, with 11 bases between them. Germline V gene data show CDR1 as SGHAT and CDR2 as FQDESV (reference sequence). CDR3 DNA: TGTGCCAGCAGCCGCCCCGGAGGCTACGAGCAGTACTTC. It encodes CASSRPGGYEQYF.

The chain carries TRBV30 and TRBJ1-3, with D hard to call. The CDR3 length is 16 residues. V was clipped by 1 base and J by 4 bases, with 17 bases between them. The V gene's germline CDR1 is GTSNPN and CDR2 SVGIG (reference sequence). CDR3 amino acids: CAWSGVRVNGGNTIYF. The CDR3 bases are TGTGCCTGGAGTGGGGTTCGGGTAAATGGAGGAAACACCATATATTTT.

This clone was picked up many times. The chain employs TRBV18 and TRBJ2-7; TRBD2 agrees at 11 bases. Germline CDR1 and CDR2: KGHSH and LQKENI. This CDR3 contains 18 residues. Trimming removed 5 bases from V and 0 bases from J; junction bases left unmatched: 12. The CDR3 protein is CASSGLAGGPRGSYEQYF. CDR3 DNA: TGTGCCAGCTCAGGCCTAGCGGGAGGCCCTCGAGGCTCCTACGAGCAGTACTTC.

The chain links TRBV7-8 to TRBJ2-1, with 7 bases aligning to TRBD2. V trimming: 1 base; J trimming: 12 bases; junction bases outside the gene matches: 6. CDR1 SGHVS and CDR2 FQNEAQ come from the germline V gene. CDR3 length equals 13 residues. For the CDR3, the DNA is TGTGCCAGCAGCTTAGGAGGGCGGGAGCGGCAGTTCTTC. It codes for CASSLGGRERQFF.

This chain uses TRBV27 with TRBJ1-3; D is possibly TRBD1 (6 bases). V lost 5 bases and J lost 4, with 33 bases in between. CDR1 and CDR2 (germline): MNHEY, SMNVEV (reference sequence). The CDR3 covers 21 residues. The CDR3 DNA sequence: TGTGCCAGCAGTCCCAGGGGAATCCAGGGGACTCCCTCATCGGTCGGAAACACCATATATTTT. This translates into CASSPRGIQGTPSSVGNTIYF.

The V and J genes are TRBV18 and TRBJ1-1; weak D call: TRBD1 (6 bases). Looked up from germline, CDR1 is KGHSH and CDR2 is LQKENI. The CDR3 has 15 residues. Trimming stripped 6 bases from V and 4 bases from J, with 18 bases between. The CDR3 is CASSPTQGRSTEAFF. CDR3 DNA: TGTGCCAGCTCTCCAACCCAGGGGCGGAGCACTGAAGCTTTCTTT.